This TCR beta chain was identified during a study of cytotoxic CD8 clonotypes in ibrutinib-treated CLL. Background on the study: Once patients had received a median about eleven months of treatment, range 6 to 36, response samples were obtained.

The CDR3 is 15 residues long. Germline V gene data show CDR1 as SGHTA and CDR2 as FQGNSA. V lost 5 bases and J lost 3, with 14 bases in between. As regards this clone: Antigen: not known.

Depths of 1 in 200,000 to 1 in 1 million T cells were the sequencing target. The repertoire was sequenced with immunoSEQ multiplex PCR; TCRdb's copy has only in-frame clones and lacks some. The sample includes about 160,000 clones, approximately 84% of them seen just once. Study-level results: Increased clonality at ibrutinib response gave way to a return toward baseline at progression.

The V gene is TRBV7-2, the J gene TRBJ1-3; tentative D call: TRBD1 (6 bases). This receptor was taken from a human donor with chronic lymphocytic leukemia. Sequenced material: PBMCs, taken after 24 months of ibrutinib treatment. The chain's CDR3 is CASSQQGQGGNTIYF. The CDR3 nucleotides read TGTGCCAGCAGCCAACAGGGTCAGGGTGGAAACACCATATATTTT.